Below, 32 T cell receptor beta chains from the same sample are listed, as sequenced in a study of blood T cell repertoires in COVID-19. Data came from immunoSEQ multiplex PCR; TCRdb stores just in-frame clones and leaves some out. The table lists 190,000 or so clones, around four fifths of them singletons. Material for sequencing was peripheral blood. The receptor set was obtained from a man between 50 and 59 years old with active or convalescent COVID-19.

This clone is a singleton in its sample. The rearrangement uses TRBV5-4 and TRBJ1-1; D perhaps matches TRBD1 (5 bases). In germline, CDR1 is SGHNT, CDR2 YYREEE (reference sequence). The CDR3 totals 14 residues. V dropped 0 bases and J dropped 5 bases, with 11 bases sitting between them. The DNA of the CDR3 is TGTGCCAGCAGCTTGGGGCAGGGCAGGACTGAAGCTTTCTTT. It yields the protein CASSLGQGRTEAFF.

The V gene is TRBV6-5, the J gene TRBJ1-6; 7 nucleotides match TRBD1. Germline trimming cut 0 bases from V and 9 bases from J; bases unmatched to any gene: 5. The V gene's germline CDR1 is MNHEY and CDR2 SVGAGI. The CDR3 length is 15 residues. The CDR3 is CASSYSLRGPSPLHF. In DNA, the CDR3 is TGTGCCAGCAGTTACTCGTTAAGGGGGCCTTCACCCCTCCACTTT.

The rearrangement uses TRBV11-3 and TRBJ1-3, with 10 positions matching TRBD1. This CDR3 is built from 15 residues. The V and J ends lost 8 bases and 4 bases, in that order; junction bases with no gene match: 8. CDR1 SGHNT and CDR2 YENEEA come from the germline V gene. CDR3 sequence: CASSLGTGDGNTIYF. The CDR3 bases are TGTGCCAGCTCCCTCGGGACAGGGGACGGAAACACCATATATTTT.

This sequence joins TRBV5-4 and TRBJ1-5; no definite D call. This CDR3 is 13 amino acids long. Trimming took off 2 bases at V and 3 bases at J, with 6 bases between the two ends. Germline loops: CDR1 SGHNT, CDR2 YYREEE (reference sequence). The CDR3 DNA reads TGTGCCAGCAGCTTAGGACTCAATCAGCCCCAGCATTTT. This sequence encodes CASSLGLNQPQHF.

The V gene is TRBV27, the J gene TRBJ1-5; 9 bases agree with TRBD1. The V segment lost 6 bases and the J segment 2 bases; nucleotides outside the gene matches: 5. The germline CDR1 and CDR2 sequences are MNHEY and SMNVEV (reference sequence). The CDR3 contains 15 residues. CDR3 in DNA: TGTGCCAGCAGCCGGACAGGGGTTGGCAATCAGCCCCAGCATTTT. This sequence encodes CASSRTGVGNQPQHF.

This clone appeared a single time. This sequence joins TRBV3-1 (or the pseudogene TRBV3-2) and TRBJ2-5; 7 nucleotides agree with TRBD2. CDR3 length: 15 amino acids. J was trimmed by 5 bases and V by 2 bases; bases with no gene match: 8. Germline CDR1 and CDR2: LGHDT and YNNKEL (reference sequence). CDR3 loop: CASSQSRGGRETQYF. The CDR3 nucleotides read TGTGCCAGCAGCCAATCGCGCGGGGGTCGGGAGACCCAGTACTTC.

The gene calls are TRBV7-9 and TRBJ1-1; no firm D call. The CDR3 runs 12 residues. Trimming took 3 bases from V and 6 from J, leaving 8 bases between them. Germline V CDR1 and CDR2: SEHNR, FQNEAQ (reference sequence). CDR3 loop: CASSFTGAEAFF. The CDR3 DNA reads TGTGCCAGCAGCTTTACCGGGGCTGAAGCTTTCTTT. Filled out from reference TRBV7-9 and TRBJ1-1, the complete variable domain reads DTGVSQNPRHKITKRGQNVTFRCDPISEHNRLYWYRQTLGQGPEFLTYFQNEAQLEKSRLLSDRFSAERPKGSFSTLEIQRTEQGDSAMYLCASSFTGAEAFFGQGTRLTVV.

In this sample, this clone turned up a few times. Written as DNA, the CDR3 is TGTGCCAGCAGCTTAGGGACGGGAGGCACCGGGGAGCTGTTTTTT. This gives the protein CASSLGTGGTGELFF. This chain uses TRBV4-2 with TRBJ2-2; 7 bases match TRBD2. Looked up from germline, CDR1 is LGHNA and CDR2 is YNFKEQ. The CDR3 consists of 15 residues. Unmatched junction bases numbered 7, after V lost 5 bases and J lost 4 bases.

The gene calls are TRBV19 and TRBJ2-5, with 8 bases identical to TRBD2. The germline gives CDR1 LNHDA, CDR2 SQIVND (reference sequence). The V gene end was trimmed by 8 bases and the J gene end by 4 bases; junction bases not matched to a gene: 9. The CDR3 is made up of 14 amino acids. CDR3 DNA: TGTGCCAGTGGGCAAGCGGGGGTCGCAGAGACCCAGTACTTC. This gives the protein CASGQAGVAETQYF.

The CDR3 region has the DNA TGTGCCAGCAGTGGGGACAGGGGGATCAATTACGAGCAGTACTTC. Translation gives CASSGDRGINYEQYF. The chain recombines TRBV2 with TRBJ2-7; 11 nucleotides agree with TRBD1. Germline values: CDR1 SNHLY, CDR2 FYNNEI. With V trimmed by 4 bases and J by 4 bases, 6 bases remained unmatched. The CDR3 sequence is 15 residues long.

V and J are TRBV19 and TRBJ1-3, with 9 bases identical to TRBD1. J gave up 0 bases and V 5 bases, and 8 bases lay outside the gene matches. This CDR3 comprises 17 residues. CDR1 and CDR2 from the germline V gene are LNHDA and SQIVND (reference sequence). The CDR3 spells CASSFGQGPSSGNTIYF. CDR3 sequence (DNA): TGTGCCAGTAGTTTTGGACAGGGGCCCAGCTCTGGAAACACCATATATTTT.

This clone was seen just once. The chain uses TRBV2 and TRBJ1-1; tentatively, D is TRBD1 (5 bases). Germline V CDR1 and CDR2: SNHLY, FYNNEI. The ends were cut back, 8 bases at V and 5 bases at J, with 21 bases in the middle. CDR3 length equals 15 residues. The CDR3 DNA sequence: TGTGCCAGCGTGGGGGGTTTAGGAAGAGGGACTGAAGCTTTCTTT. It encodes CASVGGLGRGTEAFF.

The rearrangement links TRBV5-4 to TRBJ1-2; D possibly corresponds to TRBD1 (5 bases). The CDR3 totals 14 residues. The germline gives CDR1 SGHNT, CDR2 YYREEE (reference sequence). The V end lost 0 bases, the J end lost 8 bases, and 14 bases lay between the germline ends. DNA of the CDR3: TGTGCCAGCAGCTTGGGCCTAACAGGAGGGGGCTACACCTTC. Its protein is CASSLGLTGGGYTF. The whole variable domain, filled in from reference TRBV5-4 and TRBJ1-2, reads ETGVTQSPTHLIKTRGQQVTLRCSSQSGHNTVSWYQQALGQGPQFIFQYYREEENGRGNFPPRFSGLQFPNYSSELNVNALELDDSALYLCASSLGLTGGGYTFGSGTRLTVV.

This sequence joins TRBV28 and TRBJ2-2; 8 positions agree with TRBD1. This CDR3 region has 14 residues. V shed 3 bases and J 5 bases; nucleotides not matched to a gene: 2. Looked up from germline, CDR1 is MDHEN and CDR2 is SYDVKM. CDR3 nucleotides: TGTGCCAGCAGTTTCCAGGGGGCGACCGGGGAGCTGTTTTTT. It specifies CASSFQGATGELFF.

This clone was seen only once. The V gene is TRBV19, the J gene TRBJ2-7; 7 positions match TRBD1. The CDR3 sequence is 12 residues long. CDR1 and CDR2 (germline): LNHDA, SQIVND (reference sequence). Germline trimming cut 7 bases from V and 11 bases from J; bases unmatched to any gene: 11. The CDR3 DNA is TGTGCCAGTACCAATAGGGACAGCCATAAGTACTTC. This gives the protein CASTNRDSHKYF.

V and J are TRBV5-1 and TRBJ1-1; 7 nucleotides agree with TRBD1. The CDR3 has 15 amino acids. Trimming removed 4 bases from V and 1 base from J; junction bases left unmatched: 7. Germline values: CDR1 SGHRS, CDR2 YFSETQ. The CDR3: CASSARQGANTEAFF. In DNA, the CDR3 is TGCGCCAGCAGCGCTAGACAGGGTGCGAACACTGAAGCTTTCTTT.

The chain recombines TRBV2 with TRBJ2-1; 8 nucleotides line up with TRBD2. This CDR3 region has 13 residues. V shed 2 bases and J 10 bases; nucleotides not matched to a gene: 4. CDR1 and CDR2 from the germline V gene are SNHLY and FYNNEI. In DNA, the CDR3 is TGTGCCAGCAGTGAATATCGGACTAGCGAGCAGTTCTTC. Translated: CASSEYRTSEQFF.

The chain is built from TRBV20-1 and TRBJ1-2; no clear D gene. Between the trimmed V and J ends, which lost 3 bases and 0 bases, there was a span of 17 bases. CDR1 is DFQATT and CDR2 is SNEGSKA in the germline V gene (reference sequence). The CDR3 has 16 amino acids. CDR3 sequence (DNA): TGCAGTGCTAGTAAGCTGGGAGAAAGAGCTAACTATGGCTACACCTTC. Its translation: CSASKLGERANYGYTF.

On this clone: At one end the junction does not follow the germline gene, possibly because of a read error. The rearrangement links TRBV7-7 to TRBJ2-1; 9 bases align to TRBD2. Germline CDR1 is SSHAT and CDR2 is FNYEAQ (reference sequence). This CDR3 has 15 amino acids. CDR3 loop: CASSSGLAWDNEQFF. For the CDR3, the DNA is TGTGCTAGCAGCTCGGGACTAGCTTGGGACAATGAGCAGTTCTTC.

The rearrangement uses TRBV6-5 and TRBJ1-6; no clear D. The germline V gene has CDR1 MNHEY and CDR2 SVGAGI. Trimming stripped 6 bases from V and 10 bases from J, with 19 bases between. This CDR3 region has 15 residues. The CDR3 region has the DNA TGTGCCAGCAGCTTACCTTCGCGGACGGGGTCACCCCTCCACTTT. It yields the protein CASSLPSRTGSPLHF.

In regard to this clone: Compared with germline, one end of the junction differs, possibly owing to a read error. The chain joins TRBV29-1 to TRBJ1-1; possible D gene TRBD1, 5 bases. The CDR3 runs to 11 residues. Germline CDR1 and CDR2: SQVTM and ANQGSEA. CDR3 nucleotide sequence: TGCAGCGGCGGGGGGAACGCTGAAGCTTTCTTT. Protein product: CSGGGNAEAFF.

The rearrangement joins TRBV24-1 to TRBJ1-1; D might be TRBD1 (5 bases). V was cut by 5 bases and J by 0 bases, with 9 bases left in between. The CDR3 length is 14 residues. Germline CDR1 reads KGHDR; CDR2 reads SFDVKD. Written as DNA, the CDR3 is TGTGCCACCAGTGCGGGGGGAATGAACACTGAAGCTTTCTTT. It yields the protein CATSAGGMNTEAFF.

CDR3 nucleotide sequence: TGCGCCAGCATTTGGACAGGGGATATATCGAGCTCCTACAATGAGCAGTTCTTC. It codes for CASIWTGDISSSYNEQFF. The genes are TRBV10-2 and TRBJ2-1; TRBD1 matches 9 bases. CDR1 WSHSY and CDR2 SAAADI come from the germline V gene. This CDR3 is built from 18 residues. With 7 bases clipped from V and 0 bases from J, the junction kept 13 bases outside the gene matches.

The chain employs TRBV5-8 and TRBJ1-1; 9 bases match TRBD1. Unmatched junction bases numbered 9, after V lost 6 bases and J lost 3 bases. Germline V lookup: CDR1 SGHTS, CDR2 YDEGEE. The CDR3 is made up of 15 amino acids. The CDR3 region is CASMRKQGAHTEAFF. The CDR3 DNA reads as TGTGCCAGCATGCGAAAACAGGGGGCTCACACTGAAGCTTTCTTT.

This clone was seen once. The chain combines TRBV21-1 with TRBJ1-1; no DNA check was done on the table's D call, TRBD1. TRBV21-1 counts as a pseudogene. The CDR3 is made up of 15 amino acids. This chain's CDR3 is CASRPGHSMNSEAFF. CDR3 bases: TGTGCCAGCCGGCCAGGACACTCCATGAACTCTGAAGCTTTCTTT.

This clone was counted between two and nine times. This chain joins TRBV9 and TRBJ2-5; 10 nucleotides agree with TRBD2. From germline, CDR1 is SGDLS and CDR2 YYNGEE. This CDR3 has 16 residues. V shed 0 bases, J shed 3 bases, and the junction held 5 bases outside the gene matches. The CDR3 is CASSVDLAGDEETQYF. The CDR3 nucleotides are TGTGCCAGCAGCGTAGATCTAGCGGGGGATGAAGAGACCCAGTACTTC.

The chain employs TRBV11-3 and TRBJ2-5; TRBD2 agrees at 15 bases. The germline CDR1 and CDR2 sequences are SGHNT and YENEEA. CDR3 length equals 19 residues. J was trimmed by 5 bases and V by 1 base; bases with no gene match: 11. DNA of the CDR3: TGTGCCAGCAGCTTAGGTGGACTAGCGGGAGGGCCCTCGGGGGAGACCCAGTACTTC. Its translation: CASSLGGLAGGPSGETQYF.

CDR3 residues: CASSASSGTPETQYF. CDR3 coding DNA: TGTGCCAGCAGTGCCTCGTCCGGGACACCAGAGACCCAGTACTTC. This chain connects TRBV27 to TRBJ2-5; weak D call: TRBD1 (6 bases). V was pared by 5 bases and J by 4 bases, with 17 bases between. Germline V gene data show CDR1 as MNHEY and CDR2 as SMNVEV (reference sequence). The CDR3 sequence is 15 residues long.

This sequence joins TRBV5-1 and TRBJ2-2, with 11 bases matching TRBD2. Germline-derived CDR1 and CDR2 are SGHRS and YFSETQ. This CDR3 has 18 residues. V lost 4 bases, J lost 6 bases, and 14 bases stayed unmatched. The CDR3 reads CASSVQGLADVRAGELFF. The DNA of the CDR3 is TGCGCCAGCAGCGTACAGGGACTAGCGGACGTAAGGGCCGGGGAGCTGTTTTTT.

The gene calls are TRBV5-4 and TRBJ2-5; a possible D gene is TRBD2 (5 bases). There are 15 residues in the CDR3. Per germline, CDR1 SGHNT and CDR2 YYREEE (reference sequence). V was clipped by 0 bases and J by 4 bases, with 13 bases between them. In DNA, the CDR3 is TGTGCCAGCAGCTTGGTCGGGATTCGGGCAGAGACCCAGTACTTC. Residues: CASSLVGIRAETQYF.

Here the CDR3 DNA reads TGTGCCAGCAGGCGGACAGGGGGAAACAATGAGCAGTTCTTC. The encoded protein is CASRRTGGNNEQFF. This chain uses TRBV6-5 with TRBJ2-1, with TRBD1 identical over 10 bases. CDR3 size: 14 residues. The germline CDR1 and CDR2 sequences are MNHEY and SVGAGI. V was pared by 6 bases and J by 5 bases, with 4 bases of the junction left unmatched.

The gene calls are TRBV27 and TRBJ1-1; D is unresolved. The CDR3 spans 13 residues. V lost 6 bases, J lost 0 bases, and 8 bases lay in between. Germline V gene lookup returns CDR1 MNHEY and CDR2 SMNVEV (reference sequence). CDR3 amino acids: CASRAFMNTEAFF. The CDR3 bases are TGTGCCAGCAGGGCTTTCATGAACACTGAAGCTTTCTTT.